This T cell receptor (beta chain) was profiled in a study of T cells in Graves' hyperthyroidism and ophthalmopathy. The V end was cut by 6 bases, the J end by 0 bases, with 15 bases between. CDR3 length equals 15 residues. CDR1 is SNHLY, CDR2 FYNNEI, per germline. What was amplified from RNA transcripts were TCR beta CDR3 regions. The HTBI primer set drove a first-round RT-PCR of the TCR CDR3. One entry per CDR3 protein results from TCRdb running MiXCR on the multiplex PCR reads. The sample gives about 400,000 distinct CDR3 sequences, 15% to 18% of which show up once; over 7.5% is in the top ten. This receptor was obtained from a woman aged 18-30 years with Graves' hyperthyroidism. Sequencing was done on a sample of blood. The chain combines TRBV2 with TRBJ2-7; tentative D call: TRBD1 (5 bases). DNA of the CDR3: TGTGCCAGCAGCCCTCCCACAGGCGCCTCCTACGAGCAGTACTTC. Translated, it gives CASSPPTGASYEQYF.